A selection of T cell receptor beta chains follows, all from one sample in a study of cytomegalovirus exposure and HLA in healthy donors. Repertoires were generated with immunoSEQ multiplex PCR, while TCRdb's copy carries only in-frame clones and drops some. The sample carries 150,000 to 200,000 clones, 75% to 90% recorded once. The sample consisted of PBMCs. The receptors originated from a young man in good health and CMV-seronegative. The CDR3 runs from the conserved cysteine through the conserved F or W. D genes are given only for firm matches. Clone size is stated in some rows and not others, as once, few, many or a class when expanded.

CDR3 protein	CDR3 DNA	V gene	J gene	D gene	clone size
CASPQADTGELFF	TGTGCCAGCCCCCAGGCCGACACCGGGGAGCTGTTTTTT	TRBV18	TRBJ2-2	.	few
CATSRKGESTEAFF	TGTGCCACCAGCAGAAAGGGGGAGAGCACTGAAGCTTTCTTT	TRBV15	TRBJ1-1	.	.
CAWGPGFYNEQFF	TGTGCCTGGGGTCCGGGGTTCTACAATGAGCAGTTCTTC	TRBV30	TRBJ2-1	.	.
CASSLTGTDTQYF	TGTGCCAGCAGCCTTACAGGCACAGATACGCAGTATTTT	TRBV5-1	TRBJ2-3	.	.
CASSSYRRAYGYTF	TGTGCCAGCAGCTCCTACAGGAGAGCGTATGGCTACACCTTC	TRBV11-2	TRBJ1-2	.	.
CASSDGQPTDTQYF	TGTGCCAGCAGTGATGGACAGCCCACAGATACGCAGTATTTT	TRBV6-4	TRBJ2-3	.	.
CASSPRGFNYGYTF	TGTGCCAGTAGTCCCAGGGGTTTTAACTATGGCTACACCTTC	TRBV19	TRBJ1-2	.	few
CASSGGTSGSYEQYF	TGTGCCAGCAGTGGCGGGACTAGCGGCAGCTACGAGCAGTACTTC	TRBV27	TRBJ2-7	TRBD2	.
CASRGLGQETQYF	TGTGCCAGCAGGGGGCTTGGGCAAGAGACCCAGTACTTC	TRBV5-4	TRBJ2-5	.	.
CASSYSTGVAGYTF	TGTGCCAGCAGTTACTCGACAGGGGTAGCTGGCTACACCTTC	TRBV6-5	TRBJ1-2	TRBD1	.
CASSTGGTEAFF	TGTGCCAGCAGTACCGGTGGCACTGAAGCTTTCTTT	TRBV27	TRBJ1-1	.	once
CASSLREKSKEAFF	TGTGCCAGCAGCTTGAGGGAGAAGTCTAAAGAGGCTTTCTTT	TRBV5-6	TRBJ1-1	.	.
CASRWKGQSTYEQYF	TGTGCCAGTAGGTGGAAGGGACAGTCAACCTACGAGCAGTACTTC	TRBV19	TRBJ2-7	TRBD1	.
CASSLAGGAKNYF	TGTGCCAGCAGTTTAGCCGGGGGAGCCAAAAACTACTTC	TRBV6-5	TRBJ2-5	.	.
CASSHLRRGGDTGELFF	TGTGCCAGCAGCCACCTTAGGCGGGGGGGCGACACCGGGGAGCTGTTTTTT	TRBV5-6	TRBJ2-2	TRBD2	.
CASSLLAGARETQYF	TGTGCCAGCAGTTTGCTAGCGGGGGCACGGGAGACCCAGTACTTC	TRBV28	TRBJ2-5	TRBD2	.
CASSPSDRETEAFF	TGTGCCAGCTCACCATCCGACAGGGAAACTGAAGCTTTCTTT	TRBV18	TRBJ1-1	TRBD1	.
CASSGGFNTEAFF	TGTGCCAGCAGCGGCGGGTTCAACACTGAGGCTTTCTTT	TRBV5-6	TRBJ1-1	.	.
CASSPGTVYEQYF	TGTGCCAGCAGTCCCGGGACAGTCTACGAGCAGTACTTC	TRBV6-1	TRBJ2-7	TRBD1	.
CASSATGLAGVGDTQYF	TGTGCCAGCAGCGCAACGGGACTAGCGGGAGTAGGAGATACGCAGTATTTT	TRBV9	TRBJ2-3	TRBD2	.
CASSLDQTGNTEAFF	TGTGCCAGCAGTTTGGATCAGACAGGGAACACTGAAGCTTTCTTT	TRBV27	TRBJ1-1	.	.
CASSQDSRNEQFF	TGCGCCAGCAGCCAGGACAGTCGGAATGAGCAGTTCTTC	TRBV10-1	TRBJ2-1	.	.
CASSVTGGATGELFF	TGTGCCAGCAGCGTGACAGGGGGCGCGACCGGGGAGCTGTTTTTT	TRBV9	TRBJ2-2	TRBD1	.
CASSGAPRGGFWTEAFF	TGTGCCAGCAGTGGCGCCCCGCGGGGCGGGTTTTGGACTGAAGCTTTCTTT	TRBV28	TRBJ1-1	.	.
CASSMTANTGELFF	TGTGCCAGCAGCATGACAGCGAACACCGGGGAGCTGTTTTTT	TRBV28	TRBJ2-2	.	.
CASSGQANTEAFF	TGTGCCAGCAGCGGACAGGCGAACACTGAAGCTTTCTTT	TRBV27	TRBJ1-1	TRBD1	.
CASSVGRANYGYTF	TGTGCCAGCAGTGTGGGCAGAGCTAACTATGGCTACACCTTC	TRBV25-1	TRBJ1-2	.	.
CASGGSSNQPQHF	TGTGCCTCCGGAGGATCAAGCAATCAGCCCCAGCATTTT	TRBV10-3	TRBJ1-5	.	.
CASSSGLPGNQPQHF	TGTGCCAGCAGCTCCGGGCTCCCGGGAAATCAGCCCCAGCATTTT	TRBV7-9	TRBJ1-5	.	.
CSVKGVLSYEQYF	TGCAGCGTAAAGGGGGTCCTCTCCTACGAGCAGTACTTC	TRBV29-1	TRBJ2-7	.	.
CASSVVESFFYGYTF	TGTGCCAGCAGCGTAGTGGAGAGTTTCTTCTATGGCTACACCTTC	TRBV9	TRBJ1-2	.	.
CASSPFFGSPYEQYF	TGTGCCAGCAGTCCCTTTTTCGGGAGCCCCTACGAGCAGTACTTC	TRBV28	TRBJ2-7	.	.
CASSLPGNTEAFF	TGTGCCAGCAGTTTACCGGGAAACACTGAAGCTTTCTTT	TRBV28	TRBJ1-1	.	.
CASSLFPPDRERQPQHF	TGTGCCAGCAGCTTATTTCCCCCGGACAGGGAGAGGCAGCCCCAGCATTTT	TRBV7-6	TRBJ1-5	TRBD1	.
CASSIGLAGVSGELFF	TGTGCCAGTAGTATCGGGTTAGCGGGAGTTTCCGGGGAGCTGTTTTTT	TRBV19	TRBJ2-2	TRBD2	.
CASSTTLNEQFF	TGTGCCAGCTCAACTACACTGAATGAGCAGTTCTTC	TRBV18	TRBJ2-1	.	.
CASSPGQGETPLHF	TGCGCCAGCAGCCCCGGACAGGGTGAGACACCCCTCCACTTT	TRBV5-1	TRBJ1-6	TRBD1	.
CASSERGGLAGGHEQFF	TGTGCCAGCAGTGAAAGGGGAGGACTAGCGGGGGGACATGAGCAGTTCTTC	TRBV2	TRBJ2-1	TRBD2	few
CASSEGGNQPQHF	TGTGCCAGTAGTGAGGGGGGCAATCAGCCCCAGCATTTT	TRBV19	TRBJ1-5	.	.
CASSQGTGENIQYF	TGTGCCAGCAGTCAGGGGACAGGGGAAAACATTCAGTACTTC	TRBV6-5	TRBJ2-4	TRBD1	.
CASSEPEATAGYTF	TGTGCCAGCAGTGAACCGGAGGCGACCGCCGGCTACACCTTC	TRBV6-1	TRBJ1-2	.	once
CASSQGTRSRETQYF	TGTGCCAGCAGCCAAGGGACACGGTCCCGGGAGACCCAGTACTTC	TRBV11-2	TRBJ2-5	.	.
CATSRSWGRMEPQHF	TGTGCCACCAGCAGATCCTGGGGGAGGATGGAGCCCCAGCATTTT	TRBV15	TRBJ1-5	.	.
CASSLWAGQGQNIQYF	TGTGCCAGCAGCTTATGGGCCGGACAGGGGCAAAACATTCAGTACTTC	TRBV7-9	TRBJ2-4	TRBD1	.